This T cell receptor (beta chain) appears in the sequencing data of a study of memory CD4+ T cells and cytomegalovirus serostatus. Germline trimming cut 2 bases from V and 0 bases from J; bases unmatched to any gene: 6. The CDR3 extends over 16 amino acids. Germline CDR1 reads MDHEN; CDR2 reads SYDVKM. The repertoire was sequenced with immunoSEQ multiplex PCR; TCRdb's copy has only in-frame clones and lacks some. The sample has 45,000 to 65,000 clones, under 80% seen once; the top ten hold about 0.8%. The sort gate was single viable CD3+CD4+CD8-CD45RO+ cells for memory CD4+ T cells. This chain joins TRBV28 and TRBJ1-2; 7 bases fit TRBD1. The sequence was obtained from an adult in good health and CMV-seronegative. Sequencing was done on a sample of memory CD4+ T cells from blood. CDR3 sequence: CASSLVFGQANYGYTF. CDR3 coding DNA: TGTGCCAGCAGTTTAGTATTTGGACAGGCTAACTATGGCTACACCTTC.